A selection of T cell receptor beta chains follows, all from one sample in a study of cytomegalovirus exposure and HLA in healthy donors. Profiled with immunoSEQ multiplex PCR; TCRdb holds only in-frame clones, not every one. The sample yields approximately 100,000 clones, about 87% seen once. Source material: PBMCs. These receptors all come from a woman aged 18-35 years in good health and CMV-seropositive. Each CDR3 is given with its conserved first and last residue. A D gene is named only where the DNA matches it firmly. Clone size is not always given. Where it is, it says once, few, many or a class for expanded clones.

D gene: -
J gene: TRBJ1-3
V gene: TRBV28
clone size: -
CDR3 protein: CASRPPRGISGNTIYF
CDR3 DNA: TGTGCCAGCAGGCCCCCTAGAGGGATTTCTGGAAACACCATATATTTT

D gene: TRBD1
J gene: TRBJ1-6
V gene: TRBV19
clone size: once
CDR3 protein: CASSTRTGGYSPLHF
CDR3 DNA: TGTGCCAGTAGTACTCGGACAGGGGGTTATTCACCCCTCCACTTT

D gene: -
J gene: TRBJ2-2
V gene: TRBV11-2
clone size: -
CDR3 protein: CASSLGGLNTGELFF
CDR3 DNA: TGTGCCAGCAGCTTAGGGGGCTTGAACACCGGGGAGCTGTTTTTT

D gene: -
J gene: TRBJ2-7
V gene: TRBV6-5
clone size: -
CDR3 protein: CASSYSKARAPYEQYF
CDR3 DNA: TGTGCCAGCAGTTACTCGAAAGCCAGGGCTCCCTACGAGCAGTACTTC

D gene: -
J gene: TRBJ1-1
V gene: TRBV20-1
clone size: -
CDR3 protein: CSAAKNTEAFF
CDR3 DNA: TGCAGTGCAGCCAAGAACACTGAAGCTTTCTTT

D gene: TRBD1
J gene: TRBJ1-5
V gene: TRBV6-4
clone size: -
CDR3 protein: CASSVKGARQPQHF
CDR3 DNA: TGTGCCAGCAGTGTTAAGGGGGCACGTCAGCCCCAGCATTTT

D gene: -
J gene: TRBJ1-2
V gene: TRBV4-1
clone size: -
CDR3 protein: CASSLQYGYTF
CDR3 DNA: TGCGCCAGCAGCCTACAATATGGCTACACCTTC

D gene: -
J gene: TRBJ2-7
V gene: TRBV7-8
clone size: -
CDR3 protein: CASSLGGGGLSSYEQYF
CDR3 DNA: TGTGCCAGCAGCTTAGGAGGCGGGGGCCTAAGCTCCTACGAGCAGTACTTC

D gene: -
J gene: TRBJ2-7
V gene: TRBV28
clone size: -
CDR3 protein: CASVTGPTRGYEQYF
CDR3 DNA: TGTGCCAGCGTAACGGGTCCTACCAGGGGCTACGAGCAGTACTTC

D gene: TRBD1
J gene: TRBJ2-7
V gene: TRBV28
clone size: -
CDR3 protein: CASRHDRVSEEQYF
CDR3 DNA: TGTGCCAGCAGGCACGACAGGGTTTCTGAGGAGCAGTACTTC

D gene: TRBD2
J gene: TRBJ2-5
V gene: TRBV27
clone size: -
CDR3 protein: CASSPQRGAQETQYF
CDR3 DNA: TGTGCCAGCAGTCCACAGCGGGGGGCCCAAGAGACCCAGTACTTC

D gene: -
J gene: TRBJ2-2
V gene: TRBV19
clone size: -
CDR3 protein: CASKGRANTGELFF
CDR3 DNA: TGTGCCAGTAAGGGCAGGGCGAACACCGGGGAGCTGTTTTTT

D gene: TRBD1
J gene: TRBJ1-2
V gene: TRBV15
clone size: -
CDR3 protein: CATSREPGQLGYGYTF
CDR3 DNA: TGTGCCACCAGCAGAGAACCGGGACAGTTGGGGTATGGCTACACCTTC

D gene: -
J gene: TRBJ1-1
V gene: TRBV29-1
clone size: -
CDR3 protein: CSATSGGEAFF
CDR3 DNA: TGCAGCGCGACGTCGGGGGGGGAAGCTTTCTTT

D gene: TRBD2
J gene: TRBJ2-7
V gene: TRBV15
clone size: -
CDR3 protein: CATSRGGAVSSYEQYF
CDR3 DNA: TGTGCCACCAGCAGGGGAGGGGCAGTTAGCTCCTACGAGCAGTACTTC

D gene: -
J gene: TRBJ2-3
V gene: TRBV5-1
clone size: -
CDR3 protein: CASSLASPADTQYF
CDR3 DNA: TGCGCCAGCAGCTTAGCATCCCCCGCAGATACGCAGTATTTT

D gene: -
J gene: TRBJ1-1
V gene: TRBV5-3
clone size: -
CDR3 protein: CARLIGGKNTEAFF
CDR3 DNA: TGTGCCAGACTGATCGGGGGAAAGAACACTGAAGCTTTCTTT

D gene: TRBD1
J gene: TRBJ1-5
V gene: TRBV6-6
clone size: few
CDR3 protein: CASSTRGLVQPQHF
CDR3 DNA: TGTGCCAGCAGCACCAGGGGGCTGGTCCAGCCCCAGCATTTT

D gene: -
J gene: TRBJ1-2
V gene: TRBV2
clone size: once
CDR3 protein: CASSSGTGGYGYTF
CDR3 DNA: TGTGCCAGCAGTTCCGGTACCGGGGGTTATGGCTACACCTTC

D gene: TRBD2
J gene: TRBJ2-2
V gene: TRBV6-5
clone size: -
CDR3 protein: CASSSRPSGGELFF
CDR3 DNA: TGTGCCAGCAGTTCCCGTCCTAGCGGCGGGGAGCTGTTTTTT

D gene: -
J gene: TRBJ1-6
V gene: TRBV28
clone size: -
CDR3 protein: CASRVIRPGHLNSPLHF
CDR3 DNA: TGTGCCAGCAGAGTTATACGCCCGGGACACCTCAATTCACCCCTCCACTTT

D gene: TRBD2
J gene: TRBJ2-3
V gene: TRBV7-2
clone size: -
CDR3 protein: CASSRLAINTDTQYF
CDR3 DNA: TGTGCCAGCAGCCGACTAGCGATCAACACAGATACGCAGTATTTT

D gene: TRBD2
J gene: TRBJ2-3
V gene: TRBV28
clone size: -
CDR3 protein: CASSLPGRVTDTQYF
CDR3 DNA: TGTGCCAGCAGTTTGCCTGGGAGGGTGACAGATACGCAGTATTTT

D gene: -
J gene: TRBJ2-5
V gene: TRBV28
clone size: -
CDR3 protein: CASSGHGETQYF
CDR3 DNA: TGTGCCAGCAGTGGGCATGGGGAGACCCAGTACTTC

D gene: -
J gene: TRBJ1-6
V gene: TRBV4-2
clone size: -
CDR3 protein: CASSPLGGRMAPLHF
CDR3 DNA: TGTGCCAGCAGCCCCCTGGGGGGAAGAATGGCACCCCTCCACTTT

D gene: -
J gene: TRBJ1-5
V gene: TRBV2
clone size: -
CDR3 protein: CASSKTGGNQPQHF
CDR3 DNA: TGTGCCAGCAGCAAAACGGGGGGGAATCAGCCCCAGCATTTT

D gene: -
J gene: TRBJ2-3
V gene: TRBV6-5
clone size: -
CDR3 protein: CASSYAKGGSTDTQYF
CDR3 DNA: TGTGCCAGCAGTTACGCCAAAGGAGGGAGCACAGATACGCAGTATTTT

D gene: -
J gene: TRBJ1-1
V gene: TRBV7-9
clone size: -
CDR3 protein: CANELDETGLTEAFF
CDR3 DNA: TGTGCCAACGAATTAGACGAAACAGGGCTCACTGAAGCTTTCTTT

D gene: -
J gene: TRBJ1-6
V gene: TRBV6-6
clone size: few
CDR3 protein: CASSPSFLNSPLHF
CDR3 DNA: TGTGCCAGCAGTCCCTCCTTTTTGAATTCACCCCTCCACTTT

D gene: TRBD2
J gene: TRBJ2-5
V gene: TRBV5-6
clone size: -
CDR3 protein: CASSQGLAGGRQYF
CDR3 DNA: TGTGCCAGCAGCCAGGGACTAGCGGGGGGCCGGCAGTACTTC

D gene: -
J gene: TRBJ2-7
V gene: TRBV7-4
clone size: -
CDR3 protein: CASSPETQGYEQYF
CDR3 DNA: TGTGCCAGCAGCCCCGAGACACAGGGCTACGAGCAGTACTTC

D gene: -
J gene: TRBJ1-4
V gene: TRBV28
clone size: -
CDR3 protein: CASSLSRFNEKLFF
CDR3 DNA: TGTGCCAGCAGTTTATCCAGGTTTAATGAAAAACTGTTTTTT

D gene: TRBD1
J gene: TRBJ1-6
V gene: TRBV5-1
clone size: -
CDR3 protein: CASSPTGKGSPLHF
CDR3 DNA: TGCGCCAGCAGCCCGACAGGGAAGGGTTCACCCCTCCACTTT

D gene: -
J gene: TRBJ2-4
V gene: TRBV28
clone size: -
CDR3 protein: CASSLTGVLLQAKNIQYF
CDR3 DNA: TGTGCCAGCAGTTTAACAGGAGTCTTACTCCAAGCCAAAAACATTCAGTACTTC

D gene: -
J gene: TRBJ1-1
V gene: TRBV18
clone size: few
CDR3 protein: CASSKQETEAFF
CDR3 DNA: TGTGCCAGCTCCAAACAGGAGACTGAAGCTTTCTTT

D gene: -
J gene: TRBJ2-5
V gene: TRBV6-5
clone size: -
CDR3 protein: CASSYSFEGGETQYF
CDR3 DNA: TGTGCCAGCAGTTACTCCTTCGAGGGGGGGGAGACCCAGTACTTC

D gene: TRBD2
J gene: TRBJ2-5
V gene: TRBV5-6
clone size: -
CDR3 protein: CASSSTRTSGGPGRETQYF
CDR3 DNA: TGTGCCAGCAGCTCAACCCGGACTAGCGGGGGGCCCGGGCGGGAGACCCAGTACTTC

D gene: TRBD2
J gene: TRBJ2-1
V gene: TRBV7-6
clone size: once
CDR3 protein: CASSSIIHAGGKHNEQFF
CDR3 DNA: TGTGCCAGCAGCTCGATAATCCATGCGGGGGGGAAACACAATGAGCAGTTCTTC

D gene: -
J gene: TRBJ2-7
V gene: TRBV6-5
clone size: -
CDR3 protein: CASSQDSPSYEQYF
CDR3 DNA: TGTGCCAGCAGTCAGGACAGCCCTTCCTACGAGCAGTACTTC

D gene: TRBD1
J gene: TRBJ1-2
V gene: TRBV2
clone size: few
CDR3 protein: CASSGWDRGMGGYTF
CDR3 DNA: TGTGCCAGCAGCGGATGGGACAGGGGGATGGGTGGCTACACCTTC

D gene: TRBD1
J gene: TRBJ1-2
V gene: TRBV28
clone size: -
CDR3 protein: CASSLGGQAVYGYTF
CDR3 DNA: TGTGCCAGCAGTTTAGGGGGACAGGCCGTCTATGGCTACACCTTC

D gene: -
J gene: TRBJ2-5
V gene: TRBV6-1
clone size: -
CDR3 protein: CASSELLDSSETQYF
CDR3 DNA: TGTGCCAGCAGCGAGTTGCTAGATTCTTCCGAGACCCAGTACTTC

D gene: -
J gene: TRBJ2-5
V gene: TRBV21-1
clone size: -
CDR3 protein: CASSNRRTRGQETQYF
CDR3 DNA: TGTGCCAGCAGCAATCGTAGGACTAGGGGCCAAGAGACCCAGTACTTC

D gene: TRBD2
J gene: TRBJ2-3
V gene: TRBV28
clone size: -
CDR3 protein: CASSPSSGGQDTQYF
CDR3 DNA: TGTGCCAGCAGTCCCTCTAGCGGGGGCCAAGATACGCAGTATTTT

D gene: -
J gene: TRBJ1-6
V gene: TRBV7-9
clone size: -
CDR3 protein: CASSLVSVRSYNSPLHF
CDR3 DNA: TGTGCCAGCAGCTTAGTTTCAGTCCGATCCTATAATTCACCCCTCCACTTT

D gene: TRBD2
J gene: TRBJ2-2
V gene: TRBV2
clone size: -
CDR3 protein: CASSSLAGGHIGELFF
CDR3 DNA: TGTGCCAGCAGTTCCCTAGCGGGGGGGCACATCGGGGAGCTGTTTTTT

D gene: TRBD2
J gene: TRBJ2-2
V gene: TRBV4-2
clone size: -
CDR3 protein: CASSPRLAGETGELFF
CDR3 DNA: TGTGCCAGCAGCCCACGACTAGCGGGGGAAACCGGGGAGCTGTTTTTT

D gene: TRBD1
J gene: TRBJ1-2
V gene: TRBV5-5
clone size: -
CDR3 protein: CASSLDPRGNYGYTF
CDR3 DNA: TGTGCCAGCAGCTTGGATCCCAGGGGGAACTATGGCTACACCTTC

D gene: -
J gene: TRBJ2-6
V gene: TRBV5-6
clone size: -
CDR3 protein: CASTLGFRSGANVLTF
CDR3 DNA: TGTGCCAGCACGCTAGGTTTCCGCTCTGGGGCCAACGTCCTGACTTTC

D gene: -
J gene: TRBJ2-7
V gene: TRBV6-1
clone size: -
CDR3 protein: CASSSLQGLGYEQYF
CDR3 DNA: TGTGCCAGCAGCTCTCTTCAGGGGCTTGGCTACGAGCAGTACTTC

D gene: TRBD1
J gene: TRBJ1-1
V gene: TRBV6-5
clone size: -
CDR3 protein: CASSHGGTGETFF
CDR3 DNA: TGTGCCAGCAGCCACGGAGGGACAGGGGAGACTTTCTTT

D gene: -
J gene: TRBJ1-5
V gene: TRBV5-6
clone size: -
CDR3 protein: CASSLTSQGRDSNQPQHF
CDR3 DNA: TGTGCCAGCAGCTTGACATCACAGGGACGAGATAGCAATCAGCCCCAGCATTTT

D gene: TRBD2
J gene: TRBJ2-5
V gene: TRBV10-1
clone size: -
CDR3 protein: CASRGTSGDLQETQYF
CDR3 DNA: TGCGCCAGCAGAGGGACTAGCGGGGATCTCCAAGAGACCCAGTACTTC

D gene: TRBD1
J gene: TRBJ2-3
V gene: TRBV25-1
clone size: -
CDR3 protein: CASSQQGASTDTQYF
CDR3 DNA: TGTGCCAGCAGCCAACAGGGGGCTAGCACAGATACGCAGTATTTT

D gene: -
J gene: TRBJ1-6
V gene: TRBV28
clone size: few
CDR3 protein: CASSSSDSVNSPLHF
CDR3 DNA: TGTGCCAGCAGTTCCTCGGACAGCGTTAATTCACCCCTCCACTTT

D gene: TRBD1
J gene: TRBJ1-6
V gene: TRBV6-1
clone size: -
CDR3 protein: CASSEIGGAGNSPLHF
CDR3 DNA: TGTGCCAGCAGTGAAATAGGGGGCGCGGGGAATTCACCCCTCCACTTT

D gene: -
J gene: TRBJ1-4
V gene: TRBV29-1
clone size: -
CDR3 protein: CSVNREGEKLFF
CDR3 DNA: TGCAGCGTTAACAGGGAGGGAGAAAAACTGTTTTTT

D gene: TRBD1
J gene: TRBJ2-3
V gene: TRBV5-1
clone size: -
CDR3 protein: CASSRVGQSTDTQYF
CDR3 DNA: TGCGCCAGCAGCCGGGTGGGACAGAGCACAGATACGCAGTATTTT

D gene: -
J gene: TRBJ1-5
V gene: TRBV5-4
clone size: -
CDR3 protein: CASSLSPLPNQPQHF
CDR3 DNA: TGTGCCAGCAGCTTGTCGCCACTTCCTAATCAGCCCCAGCATTTT